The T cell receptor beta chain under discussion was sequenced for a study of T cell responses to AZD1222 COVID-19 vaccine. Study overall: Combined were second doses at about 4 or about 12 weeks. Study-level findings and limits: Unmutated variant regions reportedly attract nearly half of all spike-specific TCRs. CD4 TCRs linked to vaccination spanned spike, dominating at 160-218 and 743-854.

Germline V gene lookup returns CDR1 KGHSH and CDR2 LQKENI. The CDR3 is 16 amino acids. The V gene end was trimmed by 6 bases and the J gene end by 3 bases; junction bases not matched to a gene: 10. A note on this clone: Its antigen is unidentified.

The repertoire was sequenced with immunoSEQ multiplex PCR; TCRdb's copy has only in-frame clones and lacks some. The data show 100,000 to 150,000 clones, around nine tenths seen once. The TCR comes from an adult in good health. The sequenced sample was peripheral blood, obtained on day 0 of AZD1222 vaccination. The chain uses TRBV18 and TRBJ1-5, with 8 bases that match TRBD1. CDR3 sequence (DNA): TGTGCCAGCTCGCCCGCAGGGGGCCGAAACAATCAGCCCCAGCATTTT. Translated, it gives CASSPAGGRNNQPQHF.